Sequencing of this TCR beta chain was carried out in a study of CD8+CD57+ T cells in acquired aplastic anemia. CDR3 and TCR beta VDJ profiling relied on a genomic DNA template. TCRdb fed the reads into MiXCR, producing one record per CDR3 protein. The table records 150,000 to 200,000 distinct CDR3 sequences, roughly 63% of them present only once. This CDR3 is 15 amino acids long. Germline V gene sequence: CDR1 SGHTA, CDR2 FQGNSA. Trimming took off 6 bases at V and 3 bases at J, with 18 bases between the two ends. This chain connects TRBV7-2 to TRBJ2-7; either TRBD1 or TRBD2 may supply D (5 bases each). This TCR was recovered from a human donor in good health. Sequenced material: sorted CD4+, CD8+, or CD8+CD57+ T cells (not recorded which) from PBMCs. CDR3: CASSRDLWSVYEQYF. CDR3 bases: TGTGCCAGCAGTCGGGACCTTTGGTCTGTCTACGAGCAGTACTTC. The full variable domain, its missing parts supplied by reference TRBV7-2 and TRBJ2-7, is GAGVSQSPSNKVTEKGKDVELRCDPISGHTALYWYRQSLGQGLEFLIYFQGNSAPDKSGLPSDRFSAERTGGSVSTLTIQRTQQEDSAVYLCASSRDLWSVYEQYFGPGTRLTVT.